The 26 T cell receptor beta chains given below trace back to one sample, sequenced in a study of identical twins. Each CDR3 protein is one row after TCRdb ran MiXCR on the 5' RACE reads. The data show 310,000 or so distinct CDR3 sequences, 9.5% seen once. A further study also used this sample, focusing on yellow fever vaccine responses in identical twins.

The sequencing input was CD8+ T cells sorted from blood. Receptors were obtained from a woman younger than 30 in good health.

This clonotype was recorded at least ten times. The J gene is TRBJ2-5, the V gene TRBV20-1, with D perhaps given as TRBD1 or TRBD2 (5 bases each). In germline, CDR1 is DFQATT, CDR2 SNEGSKA (reference sequence). The V end lost 0 bases, the J end lost 2 bases, and 10 bases lay between the germline ends. The CDR3 is 14 amino acids. CDR3: CSARDGTSQETQYF. The CDR3 coding sequence is TGCAGTGCTAGAGACGGGACGTCTCAAGAGACCCAGTACTTC.

The rearrangement joins TRBV12-3 or TRBV12-4 to TRBJ2-3, with unresolved D. This CDR3 spans 13 amino acids. V was shortened by 6 bases and J by 1 base, with 8 bases between the two germline ends. In DNA, the CDR3 is TGTGCCAGCAGACCTGGTCGCACAGATACGCAGTATTTT. Amino acids: CASRPGRTDTQYF.

V gene TRBV18 combines with J gene TRBJ2-2; 10 bases fit TRBD1. The V segment lost 3 bases and the J segment 4 bases; nucleotides outside the gene matches: 5. CDR1 and CDR2 (germline): KGHSH, LQKENI. The CDR3 loop spans 16 amino acids. The CDR3 is CASSPTGGLATGELFF. The CDR3 bases are TGTGCCAGCTCACCGACAGGGGGCTTAGCCACCGGGGAGCTGTTTTTT.

The chain couples TRBV14 to TRBJ2-1; the D is unclear. The germline gives CDR1 SGHDN, CDR2 FVKESK. The CDR3 covers 14 residues. V dropped 3 bases and J dropped 7 bases, with 13 bases sitting between them. The CDR3 sequence is CASSHMDLGNEQFF. CDR3 sequence (DNA): TGTGCCAGCAGCCACATGGACCTGGGGAATGAGCAGTTCTTC.

In this sample, this clonotype turned up a few times. The chain is built from TRBV6-1 and TRBJ2-7; no firm D call. This CDR3 comprises 13 residues. Germline V gene sequence: CDR1 MNHNS, CDR2 SASEGT. Trimming cost V 8 bases and J 5 bases, with 16 bases left between them. DNA for the CDR3: TGTGCCAGCGGTCCCGTACCGTCCGACGAGCAGTACTTC. Amino acid sequence: CASGPVPSDEQYF.

In its sample, this clonotype was seen many times. V and J are TRBV20-1 and TRBJ2-1; the match to TRBD2 covers 8 bases. Germline CDR1 and CDR2: DFQATT and SNEGSKA (reference sequence). This CDR3 is built from 14 residues. The CDR3 nucleotides are TGCAGGCGAGCGGGAGATTTTCCCTACAATGAGCAGTTCTTC. Its protein is CRRAGDFPYNEQFF.

The chain carries TRBV11-2 and TRBJ2-7; D is possibly TRBD1 (6 bases). Germline CDR1 is SGHAT and CDR2 is FQNNGV. Between the trimmed V and J ends, which lost 4 bases and 1 base, there was a span of 17 bases. This CDR3 spans 16 amino acids. The CDR3 protein is CASSSGESQISYEQYF. In nucleotides, the CDR3 is TGTGCCAGCAGCTCAGGGGAGTCACAGATTTCCTACGAGCAGTACTTC.

The rearrangement joins TRBV5-4 to TRBJ2-3; D is unresolved. The CDR3 spans 14 residues. The V gene's germline CDR1 is SGHNT and CDR2 YYREEE (reference sequence). The ends were cut back, 0 bases at V and 4 bases at J, with 9 bases in the middle. CDR3 DNA: TGTGCCAGCAGCTTGGCTCCTTTTTCAGATACGCAGTATTTT. It specifies CASSLAPFSDTQYF.

This clonotype was counted at least ten times. The chain has TRBV6-2 or TRBV6-3 and TRBJ2-5, with D tentatively TRBD2 (6 bases). This CDR3 has 19 amino acids. Germline V gene lookup returns CDR1 MNHEY and CDR2 SVGEGT. The V end lost 2 bases, the J end lost 0 bases, and 22 bases lay between the germline ends. The CDR3 DNA reads as TGTGCCAGCAGTTACCCCACTAGCCCCACTAGAAATAACCAAGAGACCCAGTACTTC. Its protein product is CASSYPTSPTRNNQETQYF.

V usage is TRBV29-1 and J usage is TRBJ2-5, with no clear D. Germline CDR1 SQVTM, CDR2 ANQGSEA. The CDR3 extends over 13 amino acids. The V end lost 5 bases, the J end lost 2 bases, and 12 bases lay between the germline ends. The CDR3 is CSVISQVQETQYF. In nucleotides, the CDR3 is TGCAGCGTTATCTCCCAAGTACAAGAGACCCAGTACTTC.

This clonotype has a count of ten or more. The rearrangement joins TRBV4-3 to TRBJ2-6; D is ambiguous. Trimming cost V 0 bases and J 0 bases, with 9 bases left between them. From germline, CDR1 is LGHNA and CDR2 YSLEER. CDR3 length: 17 amino acids. CDR3: CASSQDQVLSGANVLTF. In DNA, the CDR3 is TGCGCCAGCAGCCAAGATCAGGTGCTCTCTGGGGCCAACGTCCTGACTTTC.

Many counts were recorded for this clonotype. The genes are TRBV27 and TRBJ2-7; 8 bases map to TRBD2. The V segment lost 6 bases and the J segment 3 bases; nucleotides outside the gene matches: 7. The CDR3 runs 14 residues. CDR1 is MNHEY and CDR2 is SMNVEV in the germline V gene (reference sequence). The CDR3 nucleotides are TGTGCCAGCAGCAGGGGCGGGGGGCTCTACGAGCAGTACTTC. Encoded protein: CASSRGGGLYEQYF.

This chain connects TRBV10-3 to TRBJ2-1, with D uncertain. V was clipped by 5 bases and J by 8 bases, with 16 bases between them. There are 14 residues in the CDR3. Germline values: CDR1 ENHRY, CDR2 SYGVKD. The CDR3 loop reads CAISLENHPDEQFF. The CDR3 nucleotides are TGTGCCATCAGTTTGGAGAATCATCCCGATGAGCAGTTCTTC.

The rearrangement links TRBV4-3 to TRBJ2-2, with 9 positions matching TRBD2. Germline CDR1 reads LGHNA; CDR2 reads YSLEER. The CDR3 is 16 amino acids. The ends lost 0 bases at V and 7 bases at J; junction bases unmatched: 6. CDR3 sequence: CASSQEAGGPFGELFF. Written as DNA, the CDR3 is TGCGCCAGCAGCCAAGAGGCGGGAGGGCCCTTCGGGGAGCTGTTTTTT.

This clonotype appeared many times. V usage is TRBV6-2 or TRBV6-3 and J usage is TRBJ2-1, with TRBD2 identical over 13 bases. The V gene's germline CDR1 is MNHEY and CDR2 SVGEGT. V dropped 6 bases and J dropped 9; count of bases not matched to a gene: 11. The CDR3 runs 16 residues. CDR3 in DNA: TGTGCCAGCAGCCCGGCCGGACTAGCGGGAGTCGTTGAGCAGTTCTTC. This sequence encodes CASSPAGLAGVVEQFF.

The CDR3 spells CSVVSETQYF. Written as DNA, the CDR3 is TGCAGCGTTGTATCAGAGACCCAGTACTTC. The V gene is TRBV29-1, the J gene TRBJ2-5, with D unresolved. Trimming removed 4 bases at V and 4 bases at J, with 4 bases between. CDR1 and CDR2 (germline): SQVTM, ANQGSEA. The CDR3 is 10 amino acids.

The chain recombines TRBV27 with TRBJ2-7, with D possibly being TRBD1 (6 bases). Germline V gene lookup returns CDR1 MNHEY and CDR2 SMNVEV (reference sequence). Trimming took off 3 bases at V and 3 bases at J, with 12 bases between the two ends. CDR3 length equals 14 residues. The CDR3 protein is CASSFGQGFYEQYF. In nucleotides, the CDR3 is TGTGCCAGCAGTTTCGGGCAGGGGTTCTACGAGCAGTACTTC.

This clonotype was counted many times. This chain uses TRBV7-9 with TRBJ2-1, with TRBD2 as a possible D gene (6 bases). Trimming pared 7 bases from V and 0 bases from J, leaving 10 bases between. Germline assignment: CDR1 SEHNR and CDR2 FQNEAQ (reference sequence). The CDR3 contains 14 residues. This chain's CDR3 is CASTAGSSYNEQFF. CDR3 nucleotide sequence: TGTGCCAGCACTGCGGGGAGCTCCTACAATGAGCAGTTCTTC. The full variable domain, completed using reference TRBV7-9 and TRBJ2-1, is DTGVSQNPRHKITKRGQNVTFRCDPISEHNRLYWYRQTLGQGPEFLTYFQNEAQLEKSRLLSDRFSAERPKGSFSTLEIQRTEQGDSAMYLCASTAGSSYNEQFFGPGTRLTVL.

The gene calls are TRBV3-1 and TRBJ1-1, with D uncertain. This CDR3 spans 16 amino acids. Trimming cost V 0 bases and J 1 base, with 12 bases left between them. Germline V gene data show CDR1 as LGHDT and CDR2 as YNNKEL (reference sequence). CDR3 amino acids: CASSQEIDIGNTEAFF. In DNA, the CDR3 is TGTGCCAGCAGCCAAGAAATAGACATCGGGAACACTGAAGCTTTCTTT.

This clonotype was counted ten times or more. The chain uses TRBV29-1 and TRBJ2-1; 7 bases line up with TRBD1. Germline values: CDR1 SQVTM, CDR2 ANQGSEA. The junction had 14 bases not matched to a gene; V was cut back by 2 bases and J by 7 bases. The CDR3 spans 16 residues. In DNA form, the CDR3 reads TGCAGCGTTGAAATTAGGGAACAGGGGTGGTGGAATGAGCAGTTCTTC. It encodes CSVEIREQGWWNEQFF.

The chain uses TRBV7-8 and TRBJ1-1; D possibly corresponds to TRBD1 (6 bases). The germline V gene encodes CDR1 SGHVS and CDR2 FQNEAQ. V was clipped by 4 bases and J by 0 bases, with 12 bases between them. The CDR3 contains 15 residues. CDR3 DNA sequence: TGTGCCAGCAGCTCGAGGGGGGGAATGAACACTGAAGCTTTCTTT. This gives the protein CASSSRGGMNTEAFF.

J is TRBJ2-7 and V is TRBV20-1; D possibly matches TRBD1 or TRBD2 (5 bases each). This CDR3 is 14 amino acids long. Germline V gives CDR1 DFQATT, CDR2 SNEGSKA (reference sequence). Trimming stripped 6 bases from V and 0 bases from J, with 15 bases between. CDR3 protein: CSAALRDPSYEQYF. The CDR3 DNA follows: TGCAGTGCGGCGCTCCGGGACCCCTCCTACGAGCAGTACTTC.

The chain links TRBV6-1 to TRBJ2-5, with TRBD2 identical over 11 bases. The J segment lost 10 bases and the V segment lost 2 bases, leaving 15 bases of the junction unmatched. The CDR3 runs 17 residues. Per the germline V gene, CDR1 is MNHNS and CDR2 is SASEGT. For the CDR3, the DNA is TGTGCCAGCAGTGAATCGGGCGGACTAGCGGGCGTGAGGAGCCAGTACTTC. Encoded protein: CASSESGGLAGVRSQYF.

The chain employs TRBV12-3 or TRBV12-4 and TRBJ2-7; TRBD2 might be the D (6 bases). Between the trimmed V and J ends, which lost 5 bases and 2 bases, there was a span of 19 bases. This CDR3 spans 16 amino acids. CDR3 coding DNA: TGTGCCAGCAGTCCCCTTACTAGCCTAACCGCCTACGAGCAGTACTTC. This codes for CASSPLTSLTAYEQYF.

This clonotype was seen ten or more times. The CDR3 loop reads CASSYSENWNEAFF. CDR3 sequence (DNA): TGTGCCAGCAGTTACTCGGAGAATTGGAATGAAGCTTTCTTT. The chain has TRBV6-2 or TRBV6-3 and TRBJ1-1; D gene ambiguous. The V gene lost 0 bases and the J gene lost 7 bases, with 12 bases spanning the gap. This CDR3 region has 14 residues. Germline values: CDR1 MNHEY, CDR2 SVGEGT.

This clonotype appeared a few times. V and J are TRBV20-1 and TRBJ2-5; 8 nucleotides line up with TRBD1. Trimming took 2 bases from V and 14 from J; bases not matched to a gene: 10. Germline values: CDR1 DFQATT, CDR2 SNEGSKA (reference sequence). This CDR3 comprises 12 residues. The CDR3 nucleotides are TGCAGTGCTAGACCATTAACAGGGGGTGTTTACTTC. Its protein product is CSARPLTGGVYF.